The TCR beta chain described here comes from a study of T cell responses to AZD1222 COVID-19 vaccine. This table comes from immunoSEQ multiplex PCR, and its TCRdb copy is limited to in-frame clones, with some not included. The sample shows about 180,000 clones, over 75% of them seen only once. Study conclusions and caveats: Baseline testing showed seropositivity in only 5 or 6 AZD1222 recipients.

Turning to this clone: Its antigen remains unknown.

The sequences come from peripheral blood, collected on day 0 of AZD1222 vaccination. The TCR comes from an adult in good health.

CDR3 DNA sequence: TGTGCCAGCAGTGCGGAGAGAGATGAAAAACTGTTTTTT. This sequence encodes CASSAERDEKLFF. The rearrangement uses TRBV2 and TRBJ1-4; D is unresolved. V lost 4 bases and J lost 6, with 9 bases in between. This CDR3 comprises 13 residues. Germline assignment: CDR1 SNHLY and CDR2 FYNNEI.